Shown below are 16 T cell receptor beta chains from a single sample sequenced in a study of blood T cells in healthy people across ages. Using a J-beta primer mix together with a sample-barcoded 5' primer, a second PCR was run for roughly 7 to 12 cycles. TCRdb re-called the 5' RACE reads through MiXCR, storing one row per CDR3 protein. Counted here are hundreds of thousands of distinct CDR3 sequences, about half occurring once; the ten biggest clones make up approximately 32%. The material sequenced was blood. The receptors shown here come from a woman aged 60 to 75 in good health.

This clonotype was picked up many times. The genes are TRBV29-1 and TRBJ1-1; 7 bases are shared with TRBD1. With V trimmed by 6 bases and J by 6 bases, 16 bases remained unmatched. The CDR3 is made up of 15 amino acids. Germline V CDR1 and CDR2: SQVTM, ANQGSEA. CDR3 bases: TGCAGCGTGGCTTACGTAAGACAGGGAAACTCTGAAGCTTTCTTT. Translation: CSVAYVRQGNSEAFF.

This clonotype was seen once. The chain recombines TRBV3-1 with TRBJ1-5; tentative D call: TRBD1 (5 bases). Deletions cut 4 bases from V and 7 bases from J, with 14 bases between. CDR1 LGHDT and CDR2 YNNKEL come from the germline V gene (reference sequence). This CDR3 region has 14 residues. CDR3 sequence: CASSLGRDYQPQHF. As DNA, the CDR3 is TGTGCCAGCAGCCTAGGCAGGGACTACCAGCCCCAGCATTTT.

The V gene is TRBV27, the J gene TRBJ2-7; TRBD2 matches at 7 bases. Germline CDR1 reads MNHEY; CDR2 reads SMNVEV (reference sequence). The CDR3 is 15 residues long. V dropped 5 bases and J dropped 3; count of bases not matched to a gene: 10. The CDR3 nucleotides read TGTGCCAGCAGTCCGATGACTAGCAGGGACTACGAGCAGTACTTC. Its translation is CASSPMTSRDYEQYF.

This clonotype appeared once. The chain links TRBV20-1 to TRBJ2-7; 8 bases are shared with TRBD2. CDR1 DFQATT and CDR2 SNEGSKA come from the germline V gene (reference sequence). The V gene end was trimmed by 6 bases and the J gene end by 2 bases; junction bases not matched to a gene: 15. The CDR3 extends over 16 amino acids. The CDR3 here is CSARGAGARDTYEQYF. CDR3 nucleotide sequence: TGCAGTGCGAGGGGAGCGGGGGCCCGCGATACCTACGAGCAGTACTTC.

The chain recombines TRBV20-1 with TRBJ1-1; no firm D call. Trimming removed 7 bases at V and 1 base at J, with 10 bases between. Germline CDR1 is DFQATT and CDR2 is SNEGSKA (reference sequence). CDR3 length: 12 residues. The CDR3 here is CSGKAGNTEAFF. The CDR3 nucleotides are TGCAGTGGGAAAGCCGGGAACACTGAAGCTTTCTTT.

V gene TRBV20-1 combines with J gene TRBJ1-1; D remains ambiguous. The CDR3 length is 13 residues. V was trimmed by 2 bases and J by 6 bases, leaving 13 bases between them. Germline CDR1 is DFQATT and CDR2 is SNEGSKA (reference sequence). The CDR3 region is CSARLGKGAEAFF. CDR3 nucleotide sequence: TGCAGTGCTAGATTAGGGAAAGGCGCTGAAGCTTTCTTT.

The chain carries TRBV20-1 and TRBJ2-2; 10 bases are shared with TRBD1. This CDR3 is built from 14 residues. CDR1 DFQATT and CDR2 SNEGSKA come from the germline V gene (reference sequence). The V and J ends lost 6 bases and 7 bases, in that order; junction bases with no gene match: 8. The CDR3 protein is CSANDRGLGGELFF. The CDR3 DNA reads TGCAGTGCAAATGACAGGGGGCTCGGCGGGGAGCTGTTTTTT.

The chain joins TRBV9 to TRBJ2-1; 9 nucleotides line up with TRBD2. Germline V gives CDR1 SGDLS, CDR2 YYNGEE. CDR3 length: 17 amino acids. V shed 3 bases and J 8 bases; nucleotides not matched to a gene: 15. CDR3 in amino acids: CASSAGTSRSATDEQFF. CDR3 in DNA: TGTGCCAGCAGCGCCGGGACTAGCAGGAGCGCCACGGATGAGCAGTTCTTC.

The rearrangement links TRBV27 to TRBJ1-5, with 7 bases that match TRBD1. The CDR3 length is 13 residues. CDR1 MNHEY and CDR2 SMNVEV come from the germline V gene (reference sequence). Unmatched junction bases numbered 3, after V lost 6 bases and J lost 4 bases. This CDR3 reads CASSVTGNQPQHF. DNA for the CDR3: TGTGCCAGCAGCGTGACAGGGAATCAGCCCCAGCATTTT.

This clonotype was found once. This chain connects TRBV5-1 to TRBJ1-2; no clear D gene. The CDR3 totals 16 residues. Germline loops: CDR1 SGHRS, CDR2 YFSETQ. The ends were cut back, 0 bases at V and 0 bases at J, with 12 bases in the middle. CDR3 residues: CASSLDSRGANYGYTF. DNA of the CDR3: TGCGCCAGCAGCTTGGATTCGCGTGGAGCTAACTATGGCTACACCTTC.

The chain carries TRBV28 and TRBJ2-7, with TRBD2 identical over 7 bases. Looked up from germline, CDR1 is MDHEN and CDR2 is SYDVKM. This CDR3 is 14 amino acids long. The ends lost 3 bases at V and 3 bases at J; junction bases unmatched: 5. The CDR3: CASSFPLADYEQYF. The CDR3 DNA follows: TGTGCCAGCAGTTTTCCCCTAGCGGACTACGAGCAGTACTTC.

The chain combines TRBV7-2 with TRBJ2-3; a weak D match, TRBD2 (5 bases). Germline assignment: CDR1 SGHTA and CDR2 FQGNSA. The length of the CDR3 is 13 residues. Trimming shortened V by 8 bases and J by 0 bases, and 9 bases separated the two germline ends. The CDR3, as DNA: TGTGCCAGCGGAAGCGGTAGCACAGATACGCAGTATTTT. It yields the protein CASGSGSTDTQYF.

The V and J genes are TRBV2 and TRBJ1-1, with D perhaps matching TRBD1 (5 bases). V was cut by 6 bases and J by 5 bases, with 19 bases left in between. The germline CDR1 and CDR2 sequences are SNHLY and FYNNEI. The CDR3 consists of 15 residues. The CDR3 region has the DNA TGTGCCAGCAGGTGGGCACCGGGACCAACGACTGAAGCTTTCTTT. Its protein product is CASRWAPGPTTEAFF.

CDR3 residues: CAWSVVVDSYEQYF. CDR3 nucleotide sequence: TGTGCCTGGAGTGTCGTCGTTGACTCCTACGAGCAGTACTTC. This sequence joins TRBV30 and TRBJ2-7; no clear D gene. The V and J ends lost 0 bases and 0 bases respectively, with 9 bases between them. This CDR3 spans 14 amino acids. The V gene's germline CDR1 is GTSNPN and CDR2 SVGIG (reference sequence).

The V gene is TRBV30, the J gene TRBJ2-1; 8 bases line up with TRBD2. Looked up from germline, CDR1 is GTSNPN and CDR2 is SVGIG (reference sequence). This CDR3 has 16 amino acids. With 3 bases clipped from V and 7 bases from J, the junction kept 14 bases outside the gene matches. The CDR3 region is CAWRGGRPLNRNEQFF. CDR3 bases: TGTGCCTGGAGGGGCGGGAGGCCACTAAACCGTAATGAGCAGTTCTTC. Full variable domain (rest looked up from reference TRBV30 and TRBJ2-1): SQTIHQWPATLVQPVGSPLSLECTVEGTSNPNLYWYRQAAGRGLQLLFYSVGIGQISSEVPQNLSASRPQDRQFILSSKKLLLSDSGFYLCAWRGGRPLNRNEQFFGPGTRLTVL.

In its sample, this clonotype was seen many times. The chain couples TRBV6-2 or TRBV6-3 to TRBJ2-7, with D possibly TRBD1 on 6 matching bases. V lost 0 bases and J 6 bases, leaving 18 bases between the germline ends. The CDR3 consists of 16 residues. Germline V gene sequence: CDR1 MNHEY, CDR2 SVGEGT. This chain's CDR3 is CASSYSGRDMSREQYF. Written as DNA, the CDR3 is TGTGCCAGCAGTTACTCAGGCCGGGACATGTCGCGCGAGCAGTACTTC.